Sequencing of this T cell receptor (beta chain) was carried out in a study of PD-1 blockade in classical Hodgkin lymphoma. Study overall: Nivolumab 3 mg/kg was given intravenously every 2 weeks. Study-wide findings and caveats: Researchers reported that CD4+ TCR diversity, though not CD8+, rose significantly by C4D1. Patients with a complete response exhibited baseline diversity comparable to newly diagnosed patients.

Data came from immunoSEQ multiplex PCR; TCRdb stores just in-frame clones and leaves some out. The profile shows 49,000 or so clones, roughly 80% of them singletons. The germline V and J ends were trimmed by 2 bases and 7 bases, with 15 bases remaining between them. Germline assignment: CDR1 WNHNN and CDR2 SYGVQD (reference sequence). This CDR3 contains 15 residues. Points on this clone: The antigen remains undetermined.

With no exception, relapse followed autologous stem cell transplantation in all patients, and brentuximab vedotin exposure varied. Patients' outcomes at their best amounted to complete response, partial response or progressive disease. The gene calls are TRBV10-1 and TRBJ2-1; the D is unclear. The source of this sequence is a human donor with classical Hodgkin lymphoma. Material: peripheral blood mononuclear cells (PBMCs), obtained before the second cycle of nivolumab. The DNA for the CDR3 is TGCGCCAGCAGTGAGACGGGCCCGTCCCTAAATGAGCAGTTCTTC. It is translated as CASSETGPSLNEQFF.